The 3 T cell receptor beta chains below all came from one sample that was sequenced in a study of shared clonotypes between healthy human individuals. Measured with immunoSEQ multiplex PCR; TCRdb has only the in-frame clones, and not every one. The data show about 380,000 clones, just over 95% seen once. Sample: memory CD8+ T cells sorted from blood. Subset: CD45RO+ cells pooled with CCR7-negative TemRA cells. The receptors here all came from a man aged 25 to 45 in good health.

The chain employs TRBV14 and TRBJ2-7; no clear D. This CDR3 has 13 residues. Looked up from germline, CDR1 is SGHDN and CDR2 is FVKESK. Trimming pared 1 base from V and 7 bases from J, leaving 11 bases between. The DNA of the CDR3 is TGTGCCAGCAGCCAAGTCTACGGGTTGGAGCAGTACTTC. Translated, it gives CASSQVYGLEQYF.

This clone appeared once. The genes are TRBV18 and TRBJ2-5; D is ambiguous. Per germline, CDR1 KGHSH and CDR2 LQKENI. The CDR3 runs 13 residues. V shed 0 bases and J shed 1 base, with 3 bases lying between them. The CDR3 spells CASSPPSQETQYF. CDR3 nucleotide sequence: TGTGCCAGCTCACCACCTAGCCAAGAGACCCAGTACTTC.

Here the CDR3 DNA reads TGCGCCAGCAGCTTGGCTAGCGGGAGGACCGGGGAGCTGTTTTTT. It specifies CASSLASGRTGELFF. This chain uses TRBV5-1 with TRBJ2-2, with 11 bases identical to TRBD2. Germline values: CDR1 SGHRS, CDR2 YFSETQ. V shed 0 bases and J 5 bases; nucleotides not matched to a gene: 0. This CDR3 contains 15 residues.